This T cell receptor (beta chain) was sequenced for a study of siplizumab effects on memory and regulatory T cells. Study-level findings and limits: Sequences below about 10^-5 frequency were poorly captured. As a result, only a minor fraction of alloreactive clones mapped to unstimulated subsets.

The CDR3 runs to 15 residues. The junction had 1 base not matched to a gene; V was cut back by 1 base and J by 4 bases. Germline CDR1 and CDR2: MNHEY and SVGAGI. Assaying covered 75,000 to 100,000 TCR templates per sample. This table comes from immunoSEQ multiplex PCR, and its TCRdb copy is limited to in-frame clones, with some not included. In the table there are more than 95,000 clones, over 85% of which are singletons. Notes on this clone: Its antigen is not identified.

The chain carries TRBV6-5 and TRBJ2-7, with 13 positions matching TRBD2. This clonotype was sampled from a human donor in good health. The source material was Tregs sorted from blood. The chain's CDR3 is CASSYWTSGGYEQYF. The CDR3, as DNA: TGTGCCAGCAGTTACTGGACTAGCGGGGGTTACGAGCAGTACTTC.